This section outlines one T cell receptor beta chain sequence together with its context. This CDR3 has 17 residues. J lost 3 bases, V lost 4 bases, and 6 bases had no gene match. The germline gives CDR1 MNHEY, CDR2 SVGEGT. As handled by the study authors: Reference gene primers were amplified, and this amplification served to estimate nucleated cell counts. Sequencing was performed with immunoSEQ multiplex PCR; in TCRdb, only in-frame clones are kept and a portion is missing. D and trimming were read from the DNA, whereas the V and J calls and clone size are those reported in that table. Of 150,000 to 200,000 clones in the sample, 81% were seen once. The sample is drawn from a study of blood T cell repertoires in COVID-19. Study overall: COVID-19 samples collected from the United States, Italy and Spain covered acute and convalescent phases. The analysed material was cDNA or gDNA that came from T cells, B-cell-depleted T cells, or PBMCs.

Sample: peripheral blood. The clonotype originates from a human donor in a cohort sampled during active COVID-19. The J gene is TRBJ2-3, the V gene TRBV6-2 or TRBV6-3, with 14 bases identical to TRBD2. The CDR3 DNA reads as TGTGCCAGCAGTTCGGGACTAGCGGGAGTTAGAACAGATACGCAGTATTTT. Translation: CASSSGLAGVRTDTQYF.